The next 3 T cell receptor beta chains were all read from a single sample in a study of blood T cells in healthy people across ages. A second PCR of roughly 7 to 11 cycles used a sample-barcoded 5' primer and a J-beta primer mix. MiXCR, applied by TCRdb to the 5' RACE reads, yields one record per CDR3 protein. The sample includes approximately 600,000 distinct CDR3 sequences, about 53% seen only once; the top ten take 30% to 45%. The specimen was blood. Source of these receptors: a man in his 60s in good health.

The chain uses TRBV3-1 and TRBJ2-5; 8 bases align to TRBD2. Germline CDR1 is LGHDT and CDR2 is YNNKEL (reference sequence). With 2 bases clipped from V and 1 base from J, the junction kept 3 bases outside the gene matches. The CDR3 extends over 15 amino acids. The CDR3 reads CASSQWSGGQETQYF. CDR3 nucleotide sequence: TGTGCCAGCAGCCAATGGAGCGGGGGCCAAGAGACCCAGTACTTC.

J is TRBJ2-3 and V is TRBV5-1; D is perhaps TRBD2 (6 bases). The V and J ends lost 1 base and 0 bases respectively, with 9 bases between them. The CDR3 is 15 amino acids. Germline V gene lookup returns CDR1 SGHRS and CDR2 YFSETQ. CDR3 in amino acids: CASSLYSGSTDTQYF. The CDR3 DNA is TGCGCCAGCAGCTTGTATAGCGGAAGCACAGATACGCAGTATTTT.

This clonotype was observed a few times. The V call is TRBV7-9, the J call TRBJ1-5; 7 nucleotides agree with TRBD1. With V trimmed by 3 bases and J by 11 bases, 4 bases remained unmatched. This CDR3 is built from 12 residues. Germline V gene data show CDR1 as SEHNR and CDR2 as FQNEAQ (reference sequence). The CDR3 bases are TGTGCCAGCAGCTTTCCAGGGGGATCCCAGCATTTT. Its translation: CASSFPGGSQHF.